Each of the 9 T cell receptor beta chains below was sequenced from the same sample in a study of T cells in Graves' hyperthyroidism and ophthalmopathy. Amplified TCR beta CDR3 regions derived from RNA transcripts. First-round RT-PCR targeting the TCR CDR3 was performed with the HTBI primer set. TCRdb redid the calling of the multiplex PCR reads with MiXCR, one entry per CDR3 protein. Of about 290,000 distinct CDR3 sequences in the sample, approximately 15% were seen once. The source material was blood. The origin of the receptors is a woman between 40 and 50 years old with Graves' hyperthyroidism.

The table lists this clonotype with many counts. The rearrangement links TRBV20-1 to TRBJ1-6; D unclear. Germline CDR1 is DFQATT and CDR2 is SNEGSKA (reference sequence). The CDR3 has 15 residues. The V end was cut by 0 bases, the J end by 7 bases, with 13 bases between. The CDR3 is CSARDRVVGNSPLHF. The CDR3 nucleotides read TGCAGTGCTAGAGATCGGGTGGTTGGGAATTCACCCCTCCACTTT.

This clonotype was seen repeatedly, ten times or more. The chain has TRBV2 and TRBJ1-1; D not resolved. The CDR3 length is 12 residues. CDR1 is SNHLY and CDR2 is FYNNEI in the germline V gene. V lost 7 bases, J lost 3 bases, and 9 bases lay in between. CDR3 amino acids: CASIRDHTEAFF. CDR3 sequence (DNA): TGTGCCAGCATCCGAGATCACACTGAAGCTTTCTTT. The full variable domain, completed using reference TRBV2 and TRBJ1-1, is EPEVTQTPSHQVTQMGQEVILRCVPISNHLYFYWYRQILGQKVEFLVSFYNNEISEKSEIFDDQFSVERPDGSNFTLKIRSTKLEDSAMYFCASIRDHTEAFFGQGTRLTVV.

This clonotype was recorded once. A much larger clone lies a single base off, so this may be a read error. The chain has TRBV3-1 and TRBJ2-1, with 9 bases identical to TRBD2. Germline values: CDR1 LGHDT, CDR2 YNNKEL (reference sequence). This CDR3 contains 16 residues. CDR3: CVSSQRREGPNNEQFF. CDR3 sequence (DNA): TGTGTCAGCAGCCAAAGGCGGGAGGGCCCCAACAATGAGCAGTTCTTC.

The genes are TRBV25-1 and TRBJ1-4, with 7 bases identical to TRBD1. The V and J ends lost 3 bases and 2 bases, in that order; junction bases with no gene match: 6. CDR1 is MGHDK, CDR2 SYGVNS, per germline. This CDR3 is built from 16 residues. CDR3 in DNA: TGTGCCAGCAGTGAGCGACAGGGCGGCACTAATGAAAAACTGTTTTTT. Amino acid sequence: CASSERQGGTNEKLFF.

This clonotype came up many times. The chain employs TRBV11-2 and TRBJ1-1; D is ambiguous. The V gene lost 4 bases and the J gene lost 0 bases, with 6 bases spanning the gap. The length of the CDR3 is 13 residues. Germline V CDR1 and CDR2: SGHAT, FQNNGV. In DNA, the CDR3 is TGTGCCAGCAGCTCGTACATGAACACTGAAGCTTTCTTT. As protein: CASSSYMNTEAFF.

This clonotype was recorded many times. The chain couples TRBV7-3 to TRBJ1-6; D is possibly TRBD1 (5 bases). V gave up 2 bases and J gave up 6 bases, with 11 bases separating them. The CDR3 has 15 residues. Germline V gives CDR1 SGHTA, CDR2 FQGTGA. The CDR3 nucleotides read TGTGCCAGCAGCTTACGCTCGCAGGGTAATTCACCCCTCCACTTT. Its translation is CASSLRSQGNSPLHF. The full variable domain, rest sourced from reference TRBV7-3 and TRBJ1-6, is GAGVSQTPSNKVTEKGKYVELRCDPISGHTALYWYRQSLGQGPEFLIYFQGTGAADDSGLPNDRFFAVRPEGSVSTLKIQRTERGDSAVYLCASSLRSQGNSPLHFGNGTRLTVT.

This clonotype was counted many times. The CDR3 nucleotides are TGTGCCAGCTCACCTAAGGGACCGAATAACTATGAGCAGTTCTTC. This encodes CASSPKGPNNYEQFF. The rearrangement links TRBV18 to TRBJ2-1; D assignment may be TRBD1 or TRBD2 (5 bases each). Germline V gene sequence: CDR1 KGHSH, CDR2 LQKENI. Trimming removed 3 bases at V and 8 bases at J, with 17 bases between. The CDR3 runs 15 residues. The complete variable domain, with remaining parts taken from reference TRBV18 and TRBJ2-1, reads NAGVMQNPRHLVRRRGQEARLRCSPMKGHSHVYWYRQLPEEGLKFMVYLQKENIIDESGMPKERFSAEFPKEGPSILRIQQVVRGDSAAYFCASSPKGPNNYEQFFGPGTRLTVL.

This clonotype was seen at least ten times. This rearrangement joins TRBV6-2 or TRBV6-3 to TRBJ2-1, with 10 bases matching TRBD2. CDR1 is MNHEY and CDR2 is SVGEGT in the germline V gene. CDR3 size: 15 residues. The V and J ends lost 4 bases and 3 bases, in that order; junction bases with no gene match: 3. The CDR3 DNA reads as TGTGCCAGCAGTTCCGGGACTAGCGACTACAATGAGCAGTTCTTC. This gives the protein CASSSGTSDYNEQFF.

This clonotype was counted ten times or more. The chain combines TRBV2 with TRBJ2-7; D ambiguous. CDR3 length equals 11 residues. V lost 8 bases and J 1 base, leaving 6 bases between the germline ends. CDR1 is SNHLY and CDR2 is FYNNEI in the germline V gene. In DNA, the CDR3 is TGTGCCAGCCTAAGGTCCTACGAGCAGTACTTC. Its translation: CASLRSYEQYF. Together with reference TRBV2 and TRBJ2-7, the CDR3 gives the full variable domain: EPEVTQTPSHQVTQMGQEVILRCVPISNHLYFYWYRQILGQKVEFLVSFYNNEISEKSEIFDDQFSVERPDGSNFTLKIRSTKLEDSAMYFCASLRSYEQYFGPGTRLTVT.